Listed here are 23 T cell receptor beta chains from one sample, sequenced in a study of response to subunit inactivated influenza vaccine. TCRdb re-called the RT-PCR reads through MiXCR, storing one row per CDR3 protein. The data show under 850,000 distinct CDR3 sequences, about 18% seen once. The sequenced sample was PBMCs from blood, obtained 5 days after vaccination. These TCRs come from a man aged 45-60 years who received an inactivated influenza vaccine.

This clonotype has only a few counts. This chain links TRBV20-1 with TRBJ1-4, with a weak D call TRBD1 (5 bases). V was pared by 5 bases and J by 7 bases, with 29 bases between. The CDR3 extends over 18 amino acids. Germline CDR1 is DFQATT and CDR2 is SNEGSKA (reference sequence). This CDR3 reads CSASPGAGHRIRGEKLFF. The CDR3 bases are TGCAGTGCTTCCCCCGGGGCAGGCCATAGGATCCGGGGTGAAAAACTGTTTTTT.

The chain is built from TRBV20-1 and TRBJ2-1, with TRBD2 identical over 7 bases. The germline V gene encodes CDR1 DFQATT and CDR2 SNEGSKA (reference sequence). The CDR3 is 15 amino acids. V was clipped by 0 bases and J by 0 bases; unmatched bases: 2. In DNA, the CDR3 is TGCAGTGCTAGAGAAGCGGGGAGCTCCTACAATGAGCAGTTCTTC. It encodes CSAREAGSSYNEQFF.

The J gene is TRBJ2-5, the V gene TRBV6-5; no definite D call. Trimming shortened V by 7 bases and J by 0 bases, and 15 bases separated the two germline ends. Germline V CDR1 and CDR2: MNHEY, SVGAGI. This CDR3 has 15 amino acids. The CDR3 nucleotides are TGTGCCAGCAATTGGGCTGACTCGTACCAAGAGACCCAGTACTTC. Translation gives CASNWADSYQETQYF.

This clonotype was detected only a few times. The rearrangement links TRBV5-1 to TRBJ2-7, with 12 bases aligning to TRBD1. Per the germline V gene, CDR1 is SGHRS and CDR2 is YFSETQ. V shed 5 bases, J shed 5 bases, and the junction held 5 bases outside the gene matches. This CDR3 has 14 amino acids. CDR3 sequence: CASRRDRGLDEQYF. Here the CDR3 DNA reads TGCGCCAGCAGACGGGACAGGGGGCTGGACGAGCAGTACTTC.

This chain's CDR3 is CSAGDKTRSYSNQPQHF. DNA for the CDR3: TGCAGTGCTGGGGACAAAACCCGTTCTTATAGCAATCAGCCCCAGCATTTT. This sequence joins TRBV20-1 and TRBJ1-5; tentative D call: TRBD1 (6 bases). The CDR3 totals 17 residues. Germline V gene sequence: CDR1 DFQATT, CDR2 SNEGSKA (reference sequence). V was trimmed by 5 bases and J by 0 bases, leaving 20 bases between them.

This clonotype appeared a few times. The chain carries TRBV29-1 and TRBJ1-1, with D perhaps TRBD1 (5 bases). The CDR3 sequence is 14 residues long. Trimming cost V 4 bases and J 5 bases, with 17 bases left between them. The germline CDR1 and CDR2 sequences are SQVTM and ANQGSEA. CDR3: CSVARRGRRTEAFF. The CDR3 region has the DNA TGCAGCGTTGCCCGGCGGGGCCGACGAACTGAAGCTTTCTTT.

This clonotype showed up just a few times. The rearrangement joins TRBV4-2 to TRBJ2-7; 9 bases map to TRBD1. The V segment lost 1 base and the J segment 4 bases; nucleotides outside the gene matches: 11. The CDR3 length is 17 residues. Germline V gene data show CDR1 as LGHNA and CDR2 as YNFKEQ. CDR3 sequence: CASSQVPGTGNVYEQYF. The CDR3 DNA reads TGTGCCAGCAGCCAAGTCCCCGGGACAGGGAATGTTTACGAGCAGTACTTC.

The chain employs TRBV20-1 and TRBJ2-7, with 7 bases lining up with TRBD1. Germline V CDR1 and CDR2: DFQATT, SNEGSKA (reference sequence). Trimming at V came to 6 bases and at J to 4 bases, leaving 15 bases not matched to a gene. The CDR3 sequence is 15 residues long. DNA for the CDR3: TGCAGTGCCTCCGGGACAGAGACTGCTTTTTACGAGCAGTACTTC. It translates to CSASGTETAFYEQYF.

The chain joins TRBV6-5 to TRBJ2-5, with TRBD1 matching over 8 bases. The CDR3 length is 15 residues. V lost 0 bases and J lost 3; bases outside the gene matches: 3. Germline V CDR1 and CDR2: MNHEY, SVGAGI. The CDR3 here is CASSYSTGAEETQYF. CDR3 nucleotide sequence: TGTGCCAGCAGTTACTCGACAGGGGCCGAAGAGACCCAGTACTTC.

This clonotype appeared a few times. V usage is TRBV12-3 or TRBV12-4 and J usage is TRBJ1-2; 7 bases match TRBD1. The CDR3 sequence is 12 residues long. Unmatched junction bases numbered 8, after V lost 8 bases and J lost 8 bases. In nucleotides, the CDR3 is TGTGCCAGCGGCGACAGGGTAGGGGGCTACACCTTC. Its translation: CASGDRVGGYTF.

About this clonotype itself: A much larger clone lies a single base off, so this may be a read error. This sequence joins TRBV4-3 and TRBJ2-6; D not resolved. The length of the CDR3 is 15 residues. Germline CDR1 is LGHNA and CDR2 is YSLEER. The CDR3, as DNA: TGCGCCAGCAGCCAGTCGAGCTCTGAGGCCAACGTCCTGACTTTC. Translated, it gives CASSQSSSEANVLTF.

Worth noting for this clonotype: A clone one base away is much larger, so this may be a read error. The chain carries TRBV29-1 and TRBJ2-7, with D possibly being TRBD1 (6 bases). The CDR3 sequence is 14 residues long. Trimming stripped 5 bases from V and 6 bases from J, with 20 bases between. Germline V gene data show CDR1 as SQVTM and CDR2 as ANQGSEA. The CDR3 region is CSVQQGQGWGEQYF. CDR3 DNA: TGCAGCGTTCAACAAGGCCAGGGGTGGGGCGAGCAGTACTTC.

This clonotype has only a few counts. The CDR3 region is CASSQSLAGGNEQFF. The CDR3 bases are TGTGCCAGCAGCCAGTCACTAGCGGGAGGCAATGAGCAGTTCTTC. The chain employs TRBV3-1 and TRBJ2-1; 12 positions match TRBD2. The CDR3 is 15 residues long. Per germline, CDR1 LGHDT and CDR2 YNNKEL (reference sequence). V trimming: 3 bases; J trimming: 6 bases; junction bases outside the gene matches: 3.

The chain employs TRBV7-6 and TRBJ2-7; D tentatively reads TRBD1 or TRBD2 (5 bases each). Deletions cut 3 bases from V and 2 bases from J, with 11 bases between. Germline CDR1 and CDR2: SGHVS and FNYEAQ. CDR3 length: 14 residues. The chain's CDR3 is CASSLRGVPYEQYF. The CDR3 DNA reads as TGTGCCAGCAGCTTGCGAGGGGTCCCCTACGAGCAGTACTTC. Complete variable domain (other parts from reference TRBV7-6 and TRBJ2-7): GAGVSQSPRYKVTKRGQDVALRCDPISGHVSLYWYRQALGQGPEFLTYFNYEAQQDKSGLPNDRFSAERPEGSISTLTIQRTEQRDSAMYRCASSLRGVPYEQYFGPGTRLTVT.

The table lists this clonotype with many counts. The V gene is TRBV7-2, the J gene TRBJ2-5, with D maybe TRBD1 (6 bases). CDR3 length: 14 amino acids. The germline V gene has CDR1 SGHTA and CDR2 FQGNSA. Trimming left V 6 bases short and J 5 bases short, with 16 bases between. The CDR3: CASSSSGGLETQYF. The CDR3 coding sequence is TGTGCCAGCAGTTCCTCTGGGGGCTTGGAGACCCAGTACTTC. The complete variable domain, with remaining parts taken from reference TRBV7-2 and TRBJ2-5, reads GAGVSQSPSNKVTEKGKDVELRCDPISGHTALYWYRQSLGQGLEFLIYFQGNSAPDKSGLPSDRFSAERTGGSVSTLTIQRTQQEDSAVYLCASSSSGGLETQYFGPGTRLLVL.

The chain links TRBV7-2 to TRBJ1-3; the D is unclear. The V end was cut by 2 bases, the J end by 0 bases, with 11 bases between. The CDR3 contains 16 residues. Germline CDR1 is SGHTA and CDR2 is FQGNSA. The DNA of the CDR3 is TGTGCCAGCAGCTTACTTCTCGCAAGCTCTGGAAACACCATATATTTT. Translation: CASSLLLASSGNTIYF.

The chain links TRBV5-4 to TRBJ2-2, with D perhaps assigned TRBD1 or TRBD2 (7 bases each). There are 16 residues in the CDR3. The ends were cut back, 2 bases at V and 4 bases at J, with 15 bases in the middle. CDR1 is SGHNT and CDR2 is YYREEE in the germline V gene (reference sequence). The CDR3 is CASSLNLRGGTGELFF. CDR3 DNA sequence: TGTGCCAGCAGCTTAAACCTCAGGGGGGGCACCGGGGAGCTGTTTTTT.

In its sample, this clonotype was seen a few times. The chain is built from TRBV9 and TRBJ2-2; a weak D match, TRBD2 (5 bases). V dropped 7 bases and J dropped 5 bases, with 18 bases sitting between them. Germline CDR1 reads SGDLS; CDR2 reads YYNGEE. CDR3 length equals 15 residues. CDR3: CASGEGGRGTGELFF. CDR3 coding DNA: TGTGCCAGCGGCGAGGGTGGGAGAGGTACCGGGGAGCTGTTTTTT.

This rearrangement joins TRBV24-1 to TRBJ2-3, with 7 nucleotides matching TRBD1. CDR1 is KGHDR, CDR2 SFDVKD, per germline. This CDR3 spans 16 amino acids. J was trimmed by 2 bases and V by 3 bases; bases with no gene match: 7. The CDR3 loop reads CATSDTGDRATDTQYF. In DNA form, the CDR3 reads TGTGCCACCAGTGATACAGGGGATCGAGCCACAGATACGCAGTATTTT.

The chain has TRBV4-1 and TRBJ2-2; D tentatively reads TRBD1 or TRBD2 (5 bases each). CDR1 MGHRA and CDR2 YSYEKL come from the germline V gene. The CDR3 totals 15 residues. V was cut by 4 bases and J by 6 bases, with 15 bases left in between. CDR3 bases: TGCGCCAGCAGCCTCCGGGACCCGTACGCCGGGGAGCTGTTTTTT. It encodes CASSLRDPYAGELFF.

This clonotype was seen a few times. This sequence joins TRBV4-2 and TRBJ2-1, with 8 bases that match TRBD2. CDR3 length equals 13 residues. The germline V gene has CDR1 LGHNA and CDR2 YNFKEQ. V shed 3 bases, J shed 10 bases, and the junction held 5 bases outside the gene matches. For the CDR3, the DNA is TGTGCCAGCAGCCACGGACTAGCCAGCGAGCAGTTCTTC. Protein sequence: CASSHGLASEQFF.

This clonotype showed up many times. One end of the junction varies from germline; a read error may be responsible. The rearrangement joins TRBV7-9 to TRBJ2-5; 7 positions match TRBD2. This CDR3 is 14 amino acids long. Germline V gene data show CDR1 as SEHNR and CDR2 as FQNEAQ (reference sequence). CDR3 sequence (DNA): TGCGCCAGCAGCCTCAGCGGGGCTCAAGAGACCCAGTACTTC. This translates into CASSLSGAQETQYF. Filled out from reference TRBV7-9 and TRBJ2-5, the complete variable domain reads DTGVSQNPRHKITKRGQNVTFRCDPISEHNRLYWYRQTLGQGPEFLTYFQNEAQLEKSRLLSDRFSAERPKGSFSTLEIQRTEQGDSAMYLCASSLSGAQETQYFGPGTRLLVL.

This clonotype was seen more than once but under ten times. The chain carries TRBV20-1 and TRBJ1-1; D gene unclear. The germline V and J ends were trimmed by 3 bases and 3 bases, with 11 bases remaining between them. The CDR3 runs to 13 residues. The germline gives CDR1 DFQATT, CDR2 SNEGSKA (reference sequence). CDR3 protein: CSARHSSDTEAFF. The CDR3 bases are TGCAGTGCTAGGCACAGCTCCGACACTGAAGCTTTCTTT.